The 32 T cell receptor beta chains below come from one sample, sequenced in a study of glioma-infiltrating T cells after dendritic cell vaccination. The repertoire was sequenced with immunoSEQ multiplex PCR; TCRdb's copy has only in-frame clones and lacks some. This sample carries tens of thousands of clones, roughly four fifths of them seen once, and the ten largest clones take less than 2.5%. Time point defined: after dendritic cell vaccination, including at tumor progression/relapse. Sequencing used blood, obtained after dendritic cell vaccination. The receptors originated from a human donor with glioblastoma.

This clone is labeled medium-sized (0.01 to 0.1%). The chain couples TRBV2 to TRBJ2-7, with TRBD1 matching 10 bases. This CDR3 contains 15 residues. CDR1 SNHLY and CDR2 FYNNEI come from the germline V gene. The V gene end was trimmed by 4 bases and the J gene end by 2 bases; junction bases not matched to a gene: 5. CDR3 loop: CASSAGQGWPYEQYF. The CDR3 DNA reads as TGTGCCAGCAGTGCGGGACAGGGGTGGCCCTACGAGCAGTACTTC.

The rearrangement links TRBV14 to TRBJ1-2, with a tentative D call TRBD1 (6 bases). The CDR3 loop spans 13 amino acids. Trimming stripped 5 bases from V and 3 bases from J, with 10 bases between. The germline V gene encodes CDR1 SGHDN and CDR2 FVKESK. The CDR3 is CASSYGQYYGYTF. The CDR3 nucleotides are TGTGCCAGCAGCTACGGACAGTACTATGGCTACACCTTC.

This chain links TRBV7-2 with TRBJ2-5; D may be TRBD1 (6 bases). The CDR3 consists of 13 residues. Germline CDR1 and CDR2: SGHTA and FQGNSA. V lost 5 bases and J lost 7, with 14 bases in between. The CDR3 sequence is CASSVDRYRTQYF. In DNA, the CDR3 is TGTGCCAGCAGCGTCGACAGGTATAGGACCCAGTACTTC.

This chain connects TRBV30 to TRBJ2-1, with TRBD2 matching over 7 bases. CDR3 size: 17 residues. Germline CDR1 and CDR2: GTSNPN and SVGIG (reference sequence). After removal of 3 bases from V and 3 bases from J, the junction contained 14 bases not matched to a gene. The CDR3 here is CAWRPGGASGLYNEQFF. The CDR3 DNA follows: TGTGCCTGGAGACCCGGTGGGGCTAGCGGCCTCTACAATGAGCAGTTCTTC.

In this sample, this clone turned up a few times. The chain links TRBV30 to TRBJ2-1; no definite D call. The CDR3 sequence is 13 residues long. CDR1 GTSNPN and CDR2 SVGIG come from the germline V gene (reference sequence). The V end was cut by 1 base, the J end by 8 bases, with 12 bases between. The CDR3 DNA reads as TGTGCCTGGAGTGACTCCCCCGCGGATGAGCAGTTCTTC. This gives the protein CAWSDSPADEQFF.

The chain links TRBV29-1 to TRBJ2-7; 7 bases align to TRBD2. The V gene end was trimmed by 7 bases and the J gene end by 0 bases; junction bases not matched to a gene: 3. This CDR3 contains 12 residues. Germline assignment: CDR1 SQVTM and CDR2 ANQGSEA. The CDR3, as DNA: TGCAGCGCCGCTAGCGGCTCCTACGAGCAGTACTTC. Encoded protein: CSAASGSYEQYF.

J is TRBJ2-2 and V is TRBV28; TRBD2 matches at 7 bases. V was pared by 2 bases and J by 1 base, with 7 bases of the junction left unmatched. The germline V gene encodes CDR1 MDHEN and CDR2 SYDVKM. There are 17 residues in the CDR3. CDR3 region: CASSLLGGMRNTGELFF. The CDR3 DNA reads as TGTGCCAGCAGTTTACTCGGGGGGATGAGGAACACCGGGGAGCTGTTTTTT.

The rearrangement joins TRBV21-1 to TRBJ2-7; TRBD1 is taken as the D call from the table, unchecked against the DNA. TRBV21-1 is noted as a pseudogene. The CDR3 covers 15 residues. CDR3 residues: CASSPPGQGFGEQYF. The CDR3 DNA sequence: TGTGCCAGCAGCCCTCCGGGACAGGGTTTCGGAGAGCAGTACTTC.

The V and J genes are TRBV18 and TRBJ1-6, with D hard to call. CDR3 length: 15 amino acids. The V end was cut by 2 bases, the J end by 7 bases, with 12 bases between. Germline values: CDR1 KGHSH, CDR2 LQKENI. CDR3 amino acids: CASSPSGNPNSPLHF. The CDR3, as DNA: TGTGCCAGCTCACCATCGGGAAATCCCAATTCACCCCTCCACTTT.

The chain employs TRBV5-1 and TRBJ1-1; D might be TRBD1 (6 bases). CDR1 and CDR2 from the germline V gene are SGHRS and YFSETQ. V was pared by 4 bases and J by 3 bases, with 10 bases between. The CDR3 covers 13 residues. The CDR3 DNA reads TGCGCCAGCAGCCCTCCAGGGGACACTGAAGCTTTCTTT. Its translation: CASSPPGDTEAFF.

There are a few counts of this clone. The V gene is TRBV7-9, the J gene TRBJ2-1; 7 bases are shared with TRBD2. Germline trimming cut 1 base from V and 3 bases from J; bases unmatched to any gene: 6. This CDR3 has 16 residues. Germline V gene sequence: CDR1 SEHNR, CDR2 FQNEAQ (reference sequence). CDR3 protein: CASSLVGEGIYNEQFF. The CDR3, as DNA: TGTGCCAGCAGCTTAGTTGGGGAGGGAATCTACAATGAGCAGTTCTTC.

The genes are TRBV28 and TRBJ2-7; 12 bases are a match to TRBD2. The CDR3 loop spans 16 amino acids. Germline V CDR1 and CDR2: MDHEN, SYDVKM. Trimming took 5 bases from V and 0 from J; bases not matched to a gene: 5. CDR3 in DNA: TGTGCCAGCAGTATCACGGGACTAGCGGGCTCCTACGAGCAGTACTTC. It yields the protein CASSITGLAGSYEQYF. Supplemented by reference TRBV28 and TRBJ2-7, the full variable domain reads DVKVTQSSRYLVKRTGEKVFLECVQDMDHENMFWYRQDPGLGLRLIYFSYDVKMKEKGDIPEGYSVSREKKERFSLILESASTNQTSMYLCASSITGLAGSYEQYFGPGTRLTVT.

J is TRBJ2-7 and V is TRBV6-1; TRBD1 is a possible D gene (5 bases). Looked up from germline, CDR1 is MNHNS and CDR2 is SASEGT. The V and J ends lost 4 bases and 4 bases respectively, with 8 bases between them. CDR3 length: 12 amino acids. The CDR3 protein is CASSGRVYEQYV. The CDR3 DNA reads as TGTGCCAGCAGTGGCAGGGTATACGAGCAGTACGTC.

The gene calls are TRBV2 and TRBJ2-5; possibly TRBD1 for D (6 bases). Germline values: CDR1 SNHLY, CDR2 FYNNEI. Trimming took 2 bases from V and 5 from J, leaving 15 bases between them. The CDR3 contains 15 residues. CDR3 sequence: CASSERGVRGETQYF. As DNA, the CDR3 is TGTGCCAGCAGTGAACGCGGTGTAAGGGGGGAGACCCAGTACTTC.

The chain carries TRBV27 and TRBJ1-1, with D perhaps TRBD1 (5 bases). Germline CDR1 reads MNHEY; CDR2 reads SMNVEV (reference sequence). With 5 bases removed from V and 4 bases from J, the gap between germline ends came to 17 bases. The CDR3 covers 15 residues. The CDR3: CASSLLGGGGTEAFF. The DNA of the CDR3 is TGTGCCAGCAGTCTCCTTGGTGGGGGGGGCACTGAAGCTTTCTTT.

The chain joins TRBV27 to TRBJ1-1; 8 bases map to TRBD1. V was pared by 7 bases and J by 3 bases, with 16 bases of the junction left unmatched. Germline assignment: CDR1 MNHEY and CDR2 SMNVEV (reference sequence). The length of the CDR3 is 17 residues. CDR3 amino acids: CASKSLLGQGYYTEAFF. The CDR3 coding sequence is TGTGCCAGCAAGTCCCTCCTAGGACAGGGTTATTACACTGAAGCTTTCTTT.

This chain uses TRBV19 with TRBJ1-1, with D perhaps TRBD1 (6 bases). The CDR3 sequence is 14 residues long. CDR1 and CDR2 (germline): LNHDA, SQIVND (reference sequence). The V end was cut by 2 bases, the J end by 0 bases, with 7 bases between. CDR3 nucleotides: TGTGCCAGTAGTATAACAGGGATGAACACTGAAGCTTTCTTT. Its translation is CASSITGMNTEAFF.

This chain uses TRBV11-2 with TRBJ2-7, with D possibly TRBD1 on 6 matching bases. CDR3 length: 16 amino acids. The germline V and J ends were trimmed by 4 bases and 3 bases, with 19 bases remaining between them. Germline V gene lookup returns CDR1 SGHAT and CDR2 FQNNGV. CDR3 nucleotides: TGTGCCAGCAGCTCTCTCTTCCCTACAGGGAACTACGAGCAGTACTTC. Protein product: CASSSLFPTGNYEQYF.

The genes are TRBV2 and TRBJ1-2, with D possibly being TRBD1 (6 bases). The CDR3 runs to 12 residues. Trimming pared 1 base from V and 8 bases from J, leaving 8 bases between. Germline values: CDR1 SNHLY, CDR2 FYNNEI. The CDR3 loop reads CASSEGGTGYTF. In nucleotides, the CDR3 is TGTGCCAGCAGTGAAGGGGGGACAGGCTACACCTTC. The whole variable domain, filled in from reference TRBV2 and TRBJ1-2, reads EPEVTQTPSHQVTQMGQEVILRCVPISNHLYFYWYRQILGQKVEFLVSFYNNEISEKSEIFDDQFSVERPDGSNFTLKIRSTKLEDSAMYFCASSEGGTGYTFGSGTRLTVV.

The chain is built from TRBV9 and TRBJ2-1; D is uncertain. From germline, CDR1 is SGDLS and CDR2 YYNGEE. The CDR3 contains 13 residues. Deletions cut 4 bases from V and 0 bases from J, with 5 bases between. The CDR3 DNA is TGTGCCAGCAGCACACACTCCTACAATGAGCAGTTCTTC. This gives the protein CASSTHSYNEQFF. The full variable domain, with the rest looked up from reference TRBV9 and TRBJ2-1, is DSGVTQTPKHLITATGQRVTLRCSPRSGDLSVYWYQQSLDQGLQFLIQYYNGEERAKGNILERFSAQQFPDLHSELNLSSLELGDSALYFCASSTHSYNEQFFGPGTRLTVL.

This clone was recorded only once. This sequence joins TRBV2 and TRBJ2-2, with 7 bases matching TRBD1. There are 14 residues in the CDR3. V shed 6 bases and J 5 bases; nucleotides not matched to a gene: 6. Germline CDR1 is SNHLY and CDR2 is FYNNEI. CDR3 DNA sequence: TGTGCCAGCAGGAGGACAGGCGGGACCGGGGAGCTGTTTTTT. This encodes CASRRTGGTGELFF. The entire variable domain, with the rest obtained from reference TRBV2 and TRBJ2-2, is as follows: EPEVTQTPSHQVTQMGQEVILRCVPISNHLYFYWYRQILGQKVEFLVSFYNNEISEKSEIFDDQFSVERPDGSNFTLKIRSTKLEDSAMYFCASRRTGGTGELFFGEGSRLTVL.

The V gene is TRBV5-1, the J gene TRBJ2-7; 7 bases map to TRBD1. Germline CDR1 and CDR2: SGHRS and YFSETQ. CDR3 length: 14 residues. V shed 4 bases, J shed 2 bases, and the junction held 6 bases outside the gene matches. Written as DNA, the CDR3 is TGCGCCAGCAGCCCCCAACAGGGGACCTACGAGCAGTACTTC. Its protein is CASSPQQGTYEQYF.

The CDR3 nucleotides read TGCGCCAGCAGCCAAGACGGTGAAGCTTTCTTT. It yields the protein CASSQDGEAFF. The chain uses TRBV4-1 and TRBJ1-1; D not certain. Germline CDR1 is MGHRA and CDR2 is YSYEKL. The V gene lost 0 bases and the J gene lost 7 bases, with 3 bases spanning the gap. The CDR3 length is 11 residues.

V gene TRBV30 combines with J gene TRBJ1-5; TRBD1 is a possible D gene (5 bases). V was shortened by 2 bases and J by 7 bases, with 18 bases between the two germline ends. Germline V gives CDR1 GTSNPN, CDR2 SVGIG (reference sequence). CDR3 size: 15 residues. The CDR3 coding sequence is TGTGCCTGGAGTCCCCAGACCCAGGGAGGGCAGCCCCAGCATTTT. Translating gives CAWSPQTQGGQPQHF.

This clone showed up just once. The chain links TRBV6-5 to TRBJ1-1, with D unresolved. Trimming shortened V by 10 bases and J by 5 bases, and 14 bases separated the two germline ends. The germline V gene encodes CDR1 MNHEY and CDR2 SVGAGI. The CDR3 is 12 amino acids. The CDR3 is CAIGNPLTEAFF. In DNA form, the CDR3 reads TGTGCCATCGGTAATCCTTTAACTGAAGCTTTCTTT.

The genes are TRBV30 and TRBJ1-1; D is unclear. The germline CDR1 and CDR2 sequences are GTSNPN and SVGIG (reference sequence). Between the trimmed V and J ends, which lost 4 bases and 3 bases, there was a span of 12 bases. The CDR3 has 13 amino acids. The CDR3 is CAWTRGFDTEAFF. CDR3 nucleotides: TGTGCCTGGACTCGGGGTTTCGACACTGAAGCTTTCTTT.

This clone occurred a few times. The V gene is TRBV6-1, the J gene TRBJ1-2; TRBD1 matches 7 bases. J gave up 7 bases and V 5 bases, and 7 bases lay outside the gene matches. Germline CDR1 MNHNS, CDR2 SASEGT. CDR3 length equals 13 residues. CDR3: CASSTQGWGGYTF. The CDR3, as DNA: TGTGCCAGCAGTACACAGGGGTGGGGTGGCTACACCTTC.

V gene TRBV30 combines with J gene TRBJ2-1; a weak D match, TRBD2 (5 bases). Germline loops: CDR1 GTSNPN, CDR2 SVGIG (reference sequence). The V gene lost 2 bases and the J gene lost 7 bases, with 18 bases spanning the gap. The CDR3 runs 15 residues. The CDR3 sequence: CAWSPPGIQRNEQFF. CDR3 bases: TGTGCCTGGAGTCCGCCGGGGATACAACGGAATGAGCAGTTCTTC.

About this clone itself: Within the sample, other DNA sequences also encode this same CDR3. The chain links TRBV6-6 to TRBJ2-7; D is undetermined. Germline V gene data show CDR1 as MNHNY and CDR2 as SVGAGI (reference sequence). Trimming removed 0 bases from V and 1 base from J, with 10 bases in between. The CDR3 runs to 15 residues. The CDR3 DNA reads as TGTGCCAGCAGTTACTCATGGGCAGTGTCCTACGAGCAGTACTTC. This sequence encodes CASSYSWAVSYEQYF.

CDR3 sequence: CASSPRGQANTGELFF. CDR3 bases: TGTGCCAGCTCACCACGGGGACAAGCGAACACCGGGGAGCTGTTTTTT. The chain couples TRBV18 to TRBJ2-2; a possible D gene is TRBD1 (6 bases). Germline-derived CDR1 and CDR2 are KGHSH and LQKENI. The CDR3 totals 16 residues. The V end was cut by 1 base, the J end by 0 bases, with 9 bases between.

The CDR3 DNA reads TGTGCCAGCAGCTTAACTTTCGGGGAAAACACCGGGGAGCTGTTTTTT. Amino acids: CASSLTFGENTGELFF. The V gene is TRBV7-9, the J gene TRBJ2-2, with D tentatively TRBD2 (5 bases). Germline CDR1 and CDR2: SEHNR and FQNEAQ (reference sequence). This CDR3 is 16 amino acids long. V lost 2 bases and J 2 bases, leaving 12 bases between the germline ends.

The chain couples TRBV6-5 to TRBJ1-5, with 10 bases lining up with TRBD1. CDR3 length: 15 residues. The V segment lost 4 bases and the J segment 6 bases; nucleotides outside the gene matches: 6. CDR1 and CDR2 (germline): MNHEY, SVGAGI. The CDR3, as DNA: TGTGCCAGCAGTTCCCAGACAGGGGGCGGTCAGCCCCAGCATTTT. It encodes CASSSQTGGGQPQHF.